This TCR beta chain was sequenced in a study of blood T cell repertoires in COVID-19. Study summary: PBMCs, B-cell-depleted T cells, or T cells were the source of the cDNA or gDNA that made up the material.

In germline, CDR1 is SNHLY, CDR2 FYNNEI. J lost 2 bases, V lost 6 bases, and 2 bases had no gene match. This CDR3 is built from 13 residues. This clone was seen more than once but under ten times. Assay: immunoSEQ multiplex PCR; the TCRdb copy retains only in-frame clones and omits some. The sample includes a few hundred thousand clones, around 82% seen only once; the top ten take 0.7% to 0.9%. This TCR derives from a human donor with COVID-19, enrolled during active disease. The donor label of this sample is uncertain. This chain uses TRBV2 with TRBJ2-7; TRBD1 matches 9 bases. Source material: peripheral blood. DNA of the CDR3: TGTGCCAGCAGCGGACAGGGGCCCTACGAGCAGTACTTC. Its protein is CASSGQGPYEQYF.